The present entry profiles one T cell receptor beta chain with its context. As processed by the authors: Estimated nucleated cell counts came from reference gene primer amplification. TCRdb keeps only in-frame clones here, not all; method: immunoSEQ multiplex PCR. Clone size and V and J calls were adopted from that table, with D and trimming inferred from the DNA. The profile shows about 210,000 clones, 80% of them singletons. This specimen comes from a study of blood T cell repertoires in COVID-19. Whole-study context: Researchers got acute and convalescent COVID-19 samples from the United States, Italy and Spain. PBMCs, B-cell-depleted T cells, or T cells were the source of the cDNA or gDNA that made up the material.

Input material: peripheral blood. This receptor was taken from a human donor in a cohort sampled during active COVID-19.

DNA of the CDR3: TGTGCCACCACCGGGACAGGGCTTTCACCCCTCCACTTT. Its translation is CATTGTGLSPLHF. The rearrangement uses TRBV6-5 and TRBJ1-6, with 9 positions matching TRBD1. Germline values: CDR1 MNHEY, CDR2 SVGAGI. This CDR3 has 13 amino acids. The V and J ends lost 10 bases and 9 bases, in that order; junction bases with no gene match: 7.